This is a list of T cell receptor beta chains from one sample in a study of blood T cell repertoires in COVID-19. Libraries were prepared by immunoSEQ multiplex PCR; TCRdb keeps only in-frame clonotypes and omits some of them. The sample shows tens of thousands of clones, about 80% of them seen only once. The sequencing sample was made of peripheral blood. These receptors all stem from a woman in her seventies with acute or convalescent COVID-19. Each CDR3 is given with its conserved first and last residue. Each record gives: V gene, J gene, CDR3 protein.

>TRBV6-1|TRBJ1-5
CASSEYRGWGQPQHF
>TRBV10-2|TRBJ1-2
CASSDPGGVYTF
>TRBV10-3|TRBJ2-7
CAISESVGTAYEQYF
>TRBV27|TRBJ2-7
CASSWGQGAGEQYF
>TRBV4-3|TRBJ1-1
CASSQDTRPREAFF
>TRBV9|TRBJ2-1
CASSPRGSGGYNEQFF
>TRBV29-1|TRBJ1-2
CSVEGQPDFYGYTF
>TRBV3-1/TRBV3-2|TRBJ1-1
CASSQGLSTEAFF
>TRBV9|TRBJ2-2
CASSALLRGELFF
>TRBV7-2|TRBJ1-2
CAIRGGPDYGYTF
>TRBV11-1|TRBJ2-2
CASSSDRAFKTGELFF
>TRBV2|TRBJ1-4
CASSGPGQGVTPNEKLFF